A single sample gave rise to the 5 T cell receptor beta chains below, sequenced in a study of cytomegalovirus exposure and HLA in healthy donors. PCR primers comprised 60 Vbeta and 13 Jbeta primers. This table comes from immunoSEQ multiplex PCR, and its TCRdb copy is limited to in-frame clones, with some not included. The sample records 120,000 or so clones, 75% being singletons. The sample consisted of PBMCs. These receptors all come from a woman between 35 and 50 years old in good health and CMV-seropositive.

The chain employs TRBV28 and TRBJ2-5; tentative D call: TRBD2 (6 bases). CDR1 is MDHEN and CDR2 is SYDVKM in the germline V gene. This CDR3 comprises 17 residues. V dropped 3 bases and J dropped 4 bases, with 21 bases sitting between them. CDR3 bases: TGTGCCAGCAGTTTGCTGTCCTGGCGGGACGGGGGAGAGACCCAGTACTTC. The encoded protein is CASSLLSWRDGGETQYF.

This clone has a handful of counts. Written as DNA, the CDR3 is TGCGCCAGCAGCCAAAATCCTGGCACGGGACAGGCGCGCGGCACTGAAGCTTTCTTT. This translates into CASSQNPGTGQARGTEAFF. V usage is TRBV4-3 and J usage is TRBJ1-1; 8 nucleotides align to TRBD1. CDR3 length: 19 amino acids. Unmatched junction bases numbered 18, after V lost 2 bases and J lost 4 bases. Germline CDR1 LGHNA, CDR2 YSLEER.

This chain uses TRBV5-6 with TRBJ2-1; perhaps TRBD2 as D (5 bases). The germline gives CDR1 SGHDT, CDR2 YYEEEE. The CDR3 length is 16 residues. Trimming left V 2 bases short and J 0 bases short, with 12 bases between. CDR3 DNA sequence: TGTGCCAGCAGCTTTGGACTGAGGAGCTCCTACAATGAGCAGTTCTTC. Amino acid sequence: CASSFGLRSSYNEQFF.

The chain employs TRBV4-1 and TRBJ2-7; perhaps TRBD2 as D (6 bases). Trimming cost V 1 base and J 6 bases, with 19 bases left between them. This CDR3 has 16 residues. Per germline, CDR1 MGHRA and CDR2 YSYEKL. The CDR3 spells CASSQGLSSVGAEQYF. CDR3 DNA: TGCGCCAGCAGCCAAGGTTTGTCTAGCGTGGGAGCCGAGCAGTACTTC.

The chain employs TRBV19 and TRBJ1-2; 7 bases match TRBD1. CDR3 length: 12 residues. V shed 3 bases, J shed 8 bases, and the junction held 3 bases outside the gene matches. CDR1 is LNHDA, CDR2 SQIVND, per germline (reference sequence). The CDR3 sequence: CASSMGQWGYTF. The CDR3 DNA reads TGTGCCAGTAGTATGGGACAGTGGGGCTACACCTTC.